Listed here are 10 T cell receptor beta chains from one sample, sequenced in a study of blood T cell repertoires in COVID-19. Assay used: immunoSEQ multiplex PCR; TCRdb lists only in-frame clones, some missing. Of fewer than 250,000 clones listed, around nine tenths are singletons. The sample taken for sequencing was peripheral blood. Receptor source: a man aged 25 to 40 with COVID-19, enrolled during active disease.

The CDR3 DNA reads TGTGCCAGCAGTTCCCCAAGGAGAATTGAGCAGTTCTTC. This encodes CASSSPRRIEQFF. The chain employs TRBV6-5 and TRBJ2-1; D gene ambiguous. V lost 4 bases, J lost 9 bases, and 13 bases lay in between. Germline lookup yields CDR1 MNHEY and CDR2 SVGAGI. The CDR3 length is 13 residues.

The V gene is TRBV19, the J gene TRBJ1-1; 9 nucleotides agree with TRBD1. CDR1 and CDR2 from the germline V gene are LNHDA and SQIVND (reference sequence). The J segment lost 7 bases and the V segment lost 5 bases, leaving 11 bases of the junction unmatched. CDR3 size: 15 residues. CDR3 nucleotides: TGTGCCAGTAGTCCTTTCGGGGACAGGGCTGGTGAAGCTTTCTTT. Translated: CASSPFGDRAGEAFF.

The chain links TRBV12-3 or TRBV12-4 to TRBJ2-7; maybe TRBD1 (5 bases). V was cut by 2 bases and J by 4 bases, with 9 bases left in between. The CDR3 spans 13 residues. This CDR3 reads CASSLQGPYEQYF. DNA for the CDR3: TGTGCCAGCAGTTTACAGGGTCCTTACGAGCAGTACTTC.

This clone was seen once. The CDR3 DNA is TGTGCCAGCAGCTTAGATGGTTCGGGGGTGGGTGAAAAACTGTTTTTT. Its translation: CASSLDGSGVGEKLFF. V and J are TRBV7-2 and TRBJ1-4, with D maybe TRBD1 (5 bases). The germline V and J ends were trimmed by 1 base and 7 bases, with 16 bases remaining between them. This CDR3 has 16 residues. Germline CDR1 is SGHTA and CDR2 is FQGNSA.

On this clone itself: Other DNA sequences in the sample encode the same CDR3. The CDR3 reads CASSQGTFGYTF. CDR3 coding DNA: TGTGCCAGCAGCCAAGGGACTTTTGGCTACACCTTC. The V gene is TRBV14, the J gene TRBJ1-2; D is uncertain. CDR3 length: 12 residues. The germline V gene encodes CDR1 SGHDN and CDR2 FVKESK. Deletions cut 1 base from V and 7 bases from J, with 7 bases between.

The chain joins TRBV6-1 to TRBJ1-1; no firm D call. The V gene's germline CDR1 is MNHNS and CDR2 SASEGT. Trimming shortened V by 3 bases and J by 6 bases, and 20 bases separated the two germline ends. This CDR3 has 16 amino acids. This CDR3 reads CASSDSGRREFAEAFF. DNA for the CDR3: TGTGCCAGCAGTGATAGCGGACGGAGGGAATTTGCTGAAGCTTTCTTT.

The V call is TRBV19, the J call TRBJ1-1; D is uncertain. The CDR3 runs to 14 residues. Germline V gene lookup returns CDR1 LNHDA and CDR2 SQIVND (reference sequence). The ends were cut back, 1 base at V and 4 bases at J, with 10 bases in the middle. DNA for the CDR3: TGTGCCAGTAGTATAGTAGTAGGGAGCACTGAAGCTTTCTTT. It translates to CASSIVVGSTEAFF.

The V call is TRBV6-5, the J call TRBJ1-3; TRBD1 agrees at 7 bases. This CDR3 spans 14 amino acids. Germline V gene data show CDR1 as MNHEY and CDR2 as SVGAGI. V lost 0 bases, J lost 8 bases, and 4 bases stayed unmatched. CDR3 DNA sequence: TGTGCCAGCAGTTACTCCGACAGGGCGGACACCATATATTTT. Translating gives CASSYSDRADTIYF.

CDR3 sequence (DNA): TGTGCCAGCAGTTTACTGGGACAGCCCAATCAGCCCCAGCATTTT. Translating gives CASSLLGQPNQPQHF. The chain links TRBV28 to TRBJ1-5, with TRBD1 matching over 7 bases. Germline assignment: CDR1 MDHEN and CDR2 SYDVKM. The V and J ends lost 2 bases and 3 bases, in that order; junction bases with no gene match: 4. There are 15 residues in the CDR3. The whole variable domain, filled in from reference TRBV28 and TRBJ1-5, reads DVKVTQSSRYLVKRTGEKVFLECVQDMDHENMFWYRQDPGLGLRLIYFSYDVKMKEKGDIPEGYSVSREKKERFSLILESASTNQTSMYLCASSLLGQPNQPQHFGDGTRLSIL.

The rearrangement uses TRBV7-9 and TRBJ1-5; D is possibly TRBD1 (6 bases). Germline CDR1 SEHNR, CDR2 FQNEAQ (reference sequence). V dropped 2 bases and J dropped 0 bases, with 8 bases sitting between them. This CDR3 is 15 amino acids long. CDR3 sequence (DNA): TGTGCCAGCAGCTTAATGGGACATAGCAATCAGCCCCAGCATTTT. It codes for CASSLMGHSNQPQHF.